This is a list of T cell receptor beta chains from one sample in a study of blood T cell repertoires in COVID-19. The assay was immunoSEQ multiplex PCR, and TCRdb's table has in-frame clones only and misses some. The table records about 28,000 clones, about 92% of them present only once. Source material: peripheral blood. The receptor set was obtained from a woman in her 70s with COVID-19, enrolled during active disease. Each CDR3 is given without its conserved first and last residue. Each record gives: CDR3 length, V gene, CDR3 protein.

len: 13; v_gene: TRBV2; CDR3aa: ASSEGTGVQETQY
len: 12; v_gene: TRBV6-5; CDR3aa: ASSSWGTSYEQY
len: 13; v_gene: TRBV3-1/TRBV3-2; CDR3aa: ASSQRTGGNYGYT
len: 14; v_gene: TRBV6-1; CDR3aa: ASSVETGTKLEKLF
len: 15; v_gene: TRBV11-2; CDR3aa: ASTLLTRSPNTGELF
len: 13; v_gene: TRBV5-5; CDR3aa: ASSLSSTLLETQY
len: 14; v_gene: TRBV5-1; CDR3aa: ASSLEASGSSETQY
len: 13; v_gene: TRBV5-1; CDR3aa: ASSLAARWDSPLH
len: 13; v_gene: TRBV6-5; CDR3aa: ASSYGGALGDTQY
len: 11; v_gene: TRBV19; CDR3aa: ASSSGSFYEQY
len: 13; v_gene: TRBV6-6; CDR3aa: ASSSGTTYPNEQF
len: 14; v_gene: TRBV19; CDR3aa: ASSKGGGGRAREQY
len: 14; v_gene: TRBV28; CDR3aa: ASSFSGQPTNEKLF
len: 13; v_gene: TRBV13; CDR3aa: ASSHRPGGTDTQY
len: 14; v_gene: TRBV15; CDR3aa: ATSREQGATGNTIY
len: 12; v_gene: TRBV28; CDR3aa: ASRYTGGIYGYT
len: 13; v_gene: TRBV7-9; CDR3aa: ASNRLDRGLYEQY
len: 17; v_gene: TRBV11-3; CDR3aa: ASSLRTSGGGGITDTQY
len: 12; v_gene: TRBV7-3; CDR3aa: ASSLQGWDSPLH
len: 14; v_gene: TRBV6-5; CDR3aa: ASSYSNPGLRYEQY
len: 11; v_gene: TRBV29-1; CDR3aa: SVETTSGEPRY
len: 11; v_gene: TRBV7-3; CDR3aa: ASSQGQYYGYT
len: 12; v_gene: TRBV30; CDR3aa: AWSATGGGNTIY
len: 13; v_gene: TRBV6-1; CDR3aa: ASSEQGEVGYGYT
len: 18; v_gene: TRBV9; CDR3aa: ASSPPGRGLAEGYSYEQY
len: 13; v_gene: TRBV5-4; CDR3aa: ASSLRDYHTGELF
len: 14; v_gene: TRBV29-1; CDR3aa: SAGGTSGIPTDTQY
len: 13; v_gene: TRBV28; CDR3aa: ASSLEPTSGSPLH
len: 13; v_gene: TRBV2; CDR3aa: ASSYGLNSGNTIY
len: 15; v_gene: TRBV28; CDR3aa: ASSQQGVGFANYGYT
len: 11; v_gene: TRBV24-1; CDR3aa: ATSVIDSNEQF